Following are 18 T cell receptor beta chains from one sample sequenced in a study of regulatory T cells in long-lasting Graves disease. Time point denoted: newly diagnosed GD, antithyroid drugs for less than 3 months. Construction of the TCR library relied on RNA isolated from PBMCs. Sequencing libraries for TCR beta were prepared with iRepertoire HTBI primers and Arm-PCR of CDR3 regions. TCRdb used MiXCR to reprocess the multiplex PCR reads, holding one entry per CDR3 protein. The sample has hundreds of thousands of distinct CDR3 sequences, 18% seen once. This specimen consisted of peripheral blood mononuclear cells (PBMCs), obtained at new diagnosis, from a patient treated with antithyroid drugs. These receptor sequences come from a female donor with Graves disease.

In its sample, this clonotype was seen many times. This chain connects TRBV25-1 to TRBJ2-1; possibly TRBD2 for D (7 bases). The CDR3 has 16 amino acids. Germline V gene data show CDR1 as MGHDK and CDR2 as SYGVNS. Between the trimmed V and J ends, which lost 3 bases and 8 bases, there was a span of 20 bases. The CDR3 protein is CASSDSGEGGIDEQFF. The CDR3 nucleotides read TGTGCCAGCAGTGATTCGGGCGAGGGGGGGATCGATGAGCAGTTCTTC.

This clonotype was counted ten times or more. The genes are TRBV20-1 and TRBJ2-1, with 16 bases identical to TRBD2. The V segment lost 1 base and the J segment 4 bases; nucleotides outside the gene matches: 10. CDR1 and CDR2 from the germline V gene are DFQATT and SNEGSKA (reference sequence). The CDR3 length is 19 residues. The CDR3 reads CSARALLGLAGGVYNEQFF. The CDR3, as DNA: TGCAGTGCTAGAGCCCTCTTGGGACTAGCGGGAGGGGTGTACAATGAGCAGTTCTTC.

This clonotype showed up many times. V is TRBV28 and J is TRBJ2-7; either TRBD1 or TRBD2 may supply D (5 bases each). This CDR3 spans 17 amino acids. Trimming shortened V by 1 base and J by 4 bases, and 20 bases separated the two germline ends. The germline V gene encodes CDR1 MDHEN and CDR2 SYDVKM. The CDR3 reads CASSLFRLGTKAYEQYF. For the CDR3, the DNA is TGTGCCAGCAGTTTATTCCGTCTCGGGACGAAAGCATACGAGCAGTACTTC.

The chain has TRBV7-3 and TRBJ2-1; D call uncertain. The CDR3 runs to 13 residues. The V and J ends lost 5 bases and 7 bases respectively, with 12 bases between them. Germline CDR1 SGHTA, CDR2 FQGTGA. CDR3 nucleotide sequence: TGTGCCAGCAGCCTAAGTAGAGAGAATGAGCAGTTCTTC. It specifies CASSLSRENEQFF.

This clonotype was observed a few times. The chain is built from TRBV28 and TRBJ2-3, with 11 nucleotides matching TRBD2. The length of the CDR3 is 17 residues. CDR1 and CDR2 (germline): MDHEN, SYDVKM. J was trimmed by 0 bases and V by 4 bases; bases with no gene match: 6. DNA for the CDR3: TGTGCCAGCAGTTCGGGACTAGCGGAAGCTAGCACAGATACGCAGTATTTT. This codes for CASSSGLAEASTDTQYF.

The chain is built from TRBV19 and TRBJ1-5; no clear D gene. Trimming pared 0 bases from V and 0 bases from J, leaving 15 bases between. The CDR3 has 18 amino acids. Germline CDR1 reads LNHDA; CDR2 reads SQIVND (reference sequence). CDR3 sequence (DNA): TGTGCCAGTAGTATAGACCGGCGGGTTCCCTATAGCAATCAGCCCCAGCATTTT. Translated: CASSIDRRVPYSNQPQHF.

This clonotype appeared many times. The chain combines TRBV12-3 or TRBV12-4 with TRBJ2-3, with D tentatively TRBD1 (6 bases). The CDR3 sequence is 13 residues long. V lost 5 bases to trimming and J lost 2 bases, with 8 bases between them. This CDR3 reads CASSMGATDTQYF. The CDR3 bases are TGTGCCAGCAGTATGGGGGCCACAGATACGCAGTATTTT.

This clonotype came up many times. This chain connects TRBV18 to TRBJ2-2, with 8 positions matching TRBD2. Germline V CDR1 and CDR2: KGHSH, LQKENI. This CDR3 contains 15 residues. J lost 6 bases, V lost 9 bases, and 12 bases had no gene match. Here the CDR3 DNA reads TGTGCCAGTCGGACCCAGCGGGAGTATCCCGGGGAGCTGTTTTTT. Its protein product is CASRTQREYPGELFF.

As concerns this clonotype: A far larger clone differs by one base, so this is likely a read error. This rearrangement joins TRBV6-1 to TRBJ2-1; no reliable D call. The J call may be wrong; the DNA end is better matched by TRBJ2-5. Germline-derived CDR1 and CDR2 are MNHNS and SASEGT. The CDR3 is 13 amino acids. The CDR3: CASSEVGGETQYF. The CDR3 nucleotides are TGTGCCAGCAGTGAAGTGGGTGGGGAGACCCAGTACTTC.

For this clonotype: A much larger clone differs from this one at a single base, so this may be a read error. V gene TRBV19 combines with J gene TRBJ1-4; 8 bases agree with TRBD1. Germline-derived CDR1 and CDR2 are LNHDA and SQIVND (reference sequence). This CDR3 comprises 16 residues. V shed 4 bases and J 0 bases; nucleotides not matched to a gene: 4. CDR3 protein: CASSNLQGATNEKLFF. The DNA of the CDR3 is TGTGCCAGTAGTAACCTACAGGGGGCAACTAATGAAAAACTGTTTTTT.

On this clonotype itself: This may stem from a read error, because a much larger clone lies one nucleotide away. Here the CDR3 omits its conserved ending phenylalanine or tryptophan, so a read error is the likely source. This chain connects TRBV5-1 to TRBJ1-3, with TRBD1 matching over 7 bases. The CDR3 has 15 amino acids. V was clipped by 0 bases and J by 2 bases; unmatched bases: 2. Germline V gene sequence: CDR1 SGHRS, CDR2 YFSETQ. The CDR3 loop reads CASSLAGGTGNTIYI. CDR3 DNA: TGCGCCAGCAGCTTGGCAGGGGGTACTGGAAACACCATATATATT.

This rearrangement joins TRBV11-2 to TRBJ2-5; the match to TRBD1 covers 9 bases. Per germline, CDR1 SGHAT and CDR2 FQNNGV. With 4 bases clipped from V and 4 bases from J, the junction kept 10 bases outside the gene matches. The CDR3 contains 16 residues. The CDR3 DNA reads TGTGCCAGCAGCTCCTCGGGACAGGGTATGCGAGAGACCCAGTACTTC. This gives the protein CASSSSGQGMRETQYF.

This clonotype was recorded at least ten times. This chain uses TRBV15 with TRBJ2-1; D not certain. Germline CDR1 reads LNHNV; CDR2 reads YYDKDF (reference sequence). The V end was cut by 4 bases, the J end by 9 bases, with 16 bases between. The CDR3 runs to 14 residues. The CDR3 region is CATSTSWVSSEQFF. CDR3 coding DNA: TGTGCCACCAGCACATCATGGGTTTCGAGTGAGCAGTTCTTC.

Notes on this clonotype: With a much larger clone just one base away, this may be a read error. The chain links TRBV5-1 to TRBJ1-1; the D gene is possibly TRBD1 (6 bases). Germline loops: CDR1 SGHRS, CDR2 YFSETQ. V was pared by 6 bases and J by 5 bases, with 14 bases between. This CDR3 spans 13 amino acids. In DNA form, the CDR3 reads TGCGCCAGCAACCAGACAGGACGGACTGAAGCTTTCTTT. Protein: CASNQTGRTEAFF.

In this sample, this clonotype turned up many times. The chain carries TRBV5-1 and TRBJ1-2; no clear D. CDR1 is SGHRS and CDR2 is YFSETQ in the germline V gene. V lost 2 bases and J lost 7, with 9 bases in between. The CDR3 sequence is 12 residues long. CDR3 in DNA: TGCGCCAGCAGCTTAACGGGTGGTGGCTACACCTTC. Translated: CASSLTGGGYTF.

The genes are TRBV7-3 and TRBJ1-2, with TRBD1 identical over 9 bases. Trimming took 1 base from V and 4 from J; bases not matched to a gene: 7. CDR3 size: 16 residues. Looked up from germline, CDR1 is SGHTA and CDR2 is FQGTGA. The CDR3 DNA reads TGTGCCAGCAGCTTAAGCCCGACAGGGGGAGGCTATGGCTACACCTTC. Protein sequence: CASSLSPTGGGYGYTF. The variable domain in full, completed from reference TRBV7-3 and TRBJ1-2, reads GAGVSQTPSNKVTEKGKYVELRCDPISGHTALYWYRQSLGQGPEFLIYFQGTGAADDSGLPNDRFFAVRPEGSVSTLKIQRTERGDSAVYLCASSLSPTGGGYGYTFGSGTRLTVV.

CDR3 sequence (DNA): TGTGCCAGTAGTATGGGGTCAGGGGCGGACAATCAGCCCCAGCATTTT. Translated: CASSMGSGADNQPQHF. This chain joins TRBV19 and TRBJ1-5; D perhaps matches TRBD1 (6 bases). The length of the CDR3 is 16 residues. Per the germline V gene, CDR1 is LNHDA and CDR2 is SQIVND (reference sequence). The V end lost 3 bases, the J end lost 3 bases, and 15 bases lay between the germline ends. The whole variable domain, filled in from reference TRBV19 and TRBJ1-5, reads DGGITQSPKYLFRKEGQNVTLSCEQNLNHDAMYWYRQDPGQGLRLIYYSQIVNDFQKGDIAEGYSVSREKKESFPLTVTSAQKNPTAFYLCASSMGSGADNQPQHFGDGTRLSIL.

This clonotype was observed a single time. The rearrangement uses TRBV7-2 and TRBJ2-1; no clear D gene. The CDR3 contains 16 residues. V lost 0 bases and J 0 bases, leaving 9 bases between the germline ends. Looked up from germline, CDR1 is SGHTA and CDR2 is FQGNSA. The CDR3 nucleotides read TGTGCCAGCAGCTTAGCCACTTCGAGCTCCTACAATGAGCAGTTCTTC. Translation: CASSLATSSSYNEQFF.